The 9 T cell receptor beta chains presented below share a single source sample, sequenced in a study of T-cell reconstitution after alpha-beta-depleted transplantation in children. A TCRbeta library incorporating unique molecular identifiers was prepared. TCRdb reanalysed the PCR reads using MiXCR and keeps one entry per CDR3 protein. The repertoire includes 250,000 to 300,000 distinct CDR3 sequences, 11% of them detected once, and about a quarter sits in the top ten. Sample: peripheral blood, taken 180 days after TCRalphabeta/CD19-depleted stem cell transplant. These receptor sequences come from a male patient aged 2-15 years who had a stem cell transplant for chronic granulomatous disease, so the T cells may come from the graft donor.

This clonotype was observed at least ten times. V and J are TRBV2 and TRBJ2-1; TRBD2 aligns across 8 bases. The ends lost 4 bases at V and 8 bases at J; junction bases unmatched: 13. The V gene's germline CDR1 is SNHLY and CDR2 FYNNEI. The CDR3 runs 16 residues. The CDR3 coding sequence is TGTGCCAGCAGTGCACTAATTAGCGGGGCGTTTGATGAGCAGTTCTTC. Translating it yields CASSALISGAFDEQFF.

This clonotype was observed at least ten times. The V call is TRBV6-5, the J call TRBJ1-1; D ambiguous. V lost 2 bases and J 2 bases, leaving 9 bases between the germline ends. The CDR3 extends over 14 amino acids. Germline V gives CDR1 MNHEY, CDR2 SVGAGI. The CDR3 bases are TGTGCCAGCAGTTACGGGGTTCCCAACACTGAAGCTTTCTTT. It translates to CASSYGVPNTEAFF.

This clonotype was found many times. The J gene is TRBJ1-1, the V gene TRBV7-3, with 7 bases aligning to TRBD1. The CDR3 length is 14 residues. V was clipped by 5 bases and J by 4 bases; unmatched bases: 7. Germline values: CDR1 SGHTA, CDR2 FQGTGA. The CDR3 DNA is TGTGCCAGCAGCCCAGGACAGGCAAGCACTGAAGCTTTCTTT. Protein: CASSPGQASTEAFF.

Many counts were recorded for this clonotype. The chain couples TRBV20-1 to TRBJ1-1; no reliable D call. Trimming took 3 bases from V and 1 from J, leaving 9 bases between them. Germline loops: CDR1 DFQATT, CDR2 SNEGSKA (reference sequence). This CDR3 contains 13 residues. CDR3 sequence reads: CSASNSQNTEAFF. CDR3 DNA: TGCAGTGCTAGTAATAGCCAGAACACTGAAGCTTTCTTT.

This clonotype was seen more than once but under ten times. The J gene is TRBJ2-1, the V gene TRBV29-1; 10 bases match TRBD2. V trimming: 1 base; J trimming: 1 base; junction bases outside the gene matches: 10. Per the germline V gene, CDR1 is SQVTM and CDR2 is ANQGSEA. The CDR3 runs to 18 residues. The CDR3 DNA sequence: TGCAGCGTTGAAGGGCTAGCGGGAGCAGGAGGATCCTACAATGAGCAGTTCTTC. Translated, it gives CSVEGLAGAGGSYNEQFF.

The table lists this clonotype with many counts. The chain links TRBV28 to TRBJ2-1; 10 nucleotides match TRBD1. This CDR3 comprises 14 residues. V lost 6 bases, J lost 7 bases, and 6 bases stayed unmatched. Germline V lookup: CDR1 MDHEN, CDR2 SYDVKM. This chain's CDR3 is CASRTGGVRNEQFF. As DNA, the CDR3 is TGTGCCAGCAGGACAGGGGGCGTGAGGAATGAGCAGTTCTTC.

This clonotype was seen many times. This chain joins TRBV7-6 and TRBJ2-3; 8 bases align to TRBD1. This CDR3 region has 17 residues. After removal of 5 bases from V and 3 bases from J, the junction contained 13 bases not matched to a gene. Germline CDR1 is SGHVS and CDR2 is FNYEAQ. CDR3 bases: TGTGCCAGCAGCATCGCGCCGACAGGGGCTTGGACAGATACGCAGTATTTT. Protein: CASSIAPTGAWTDTQYF.

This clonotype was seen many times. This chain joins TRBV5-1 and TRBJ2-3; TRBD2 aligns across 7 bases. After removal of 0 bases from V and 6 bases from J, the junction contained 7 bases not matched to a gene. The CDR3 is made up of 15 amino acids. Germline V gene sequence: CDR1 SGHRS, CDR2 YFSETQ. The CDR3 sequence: CASSLEKREGDTQYF. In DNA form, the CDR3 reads TGCGCCAGCAGCTTGGAAAAGCGGGAAGGGGATACGCAGTATTTT.

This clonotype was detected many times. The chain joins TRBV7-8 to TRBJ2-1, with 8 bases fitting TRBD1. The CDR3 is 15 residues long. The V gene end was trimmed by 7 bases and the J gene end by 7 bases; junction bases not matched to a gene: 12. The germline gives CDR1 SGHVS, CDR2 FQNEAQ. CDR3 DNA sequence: TGTGCCAGCATCCCAGGGGGCAACCTCTGGAATGAGCAGTTCTTC. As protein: CASIPGGNLWNEQFF.